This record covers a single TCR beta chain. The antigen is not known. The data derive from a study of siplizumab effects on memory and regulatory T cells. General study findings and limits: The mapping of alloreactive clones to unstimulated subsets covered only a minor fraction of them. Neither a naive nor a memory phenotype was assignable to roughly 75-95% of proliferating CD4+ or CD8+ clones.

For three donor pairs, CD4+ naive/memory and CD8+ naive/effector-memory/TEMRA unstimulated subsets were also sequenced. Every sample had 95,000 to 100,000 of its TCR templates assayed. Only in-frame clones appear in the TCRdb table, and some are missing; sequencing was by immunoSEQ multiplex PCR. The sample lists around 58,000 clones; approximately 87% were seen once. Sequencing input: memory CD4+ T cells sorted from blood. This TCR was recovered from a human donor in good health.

This CDR3 reads CASSRQGGNQPQHF. The CDR3 DNA reads TGTGCCAGCAGTAGACAGGGGGGAAATCAGCCCCAGCATTTT. V usage is TRBV7-2 and J usage is TRBJ1-5, with TRBD1 matching over 9 bases. The CDR3 spans 14 residues. The trim removed 6 bases at V and 4 bases at J, leaving 4 bases unmatched. Germline V gives CDR1 SGHTA, CDR2 FQGNSA.